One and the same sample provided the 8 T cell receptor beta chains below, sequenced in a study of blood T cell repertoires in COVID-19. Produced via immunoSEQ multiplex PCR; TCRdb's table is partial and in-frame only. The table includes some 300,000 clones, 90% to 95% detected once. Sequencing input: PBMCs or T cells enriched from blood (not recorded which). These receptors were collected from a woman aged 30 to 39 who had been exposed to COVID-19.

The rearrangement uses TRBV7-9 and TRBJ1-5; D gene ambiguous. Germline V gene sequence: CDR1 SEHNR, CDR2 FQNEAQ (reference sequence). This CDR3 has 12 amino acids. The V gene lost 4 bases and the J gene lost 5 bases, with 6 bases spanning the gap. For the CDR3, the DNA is TGTGCCAGCAGCTACGGGTATCAGCCCCAGCATTTT. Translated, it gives CASSYGYQPQHF.

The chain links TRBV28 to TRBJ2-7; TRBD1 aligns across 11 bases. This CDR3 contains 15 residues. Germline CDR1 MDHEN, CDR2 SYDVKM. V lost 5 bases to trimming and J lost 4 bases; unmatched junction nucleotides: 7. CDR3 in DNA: TGTGCCAGCAGTCCCCTAGGACAGGGGGCGTACGAGCAGTACTTC. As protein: CASSPLGQGAYEQYF.

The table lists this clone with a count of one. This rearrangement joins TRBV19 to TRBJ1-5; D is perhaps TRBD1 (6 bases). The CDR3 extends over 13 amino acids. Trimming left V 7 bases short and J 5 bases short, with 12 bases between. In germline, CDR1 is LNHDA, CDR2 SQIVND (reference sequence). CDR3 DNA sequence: TGTGCCAGTACCAGGACAGACGATCAGCCCCAGCATTTT. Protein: CASTRTDDQPQHF.

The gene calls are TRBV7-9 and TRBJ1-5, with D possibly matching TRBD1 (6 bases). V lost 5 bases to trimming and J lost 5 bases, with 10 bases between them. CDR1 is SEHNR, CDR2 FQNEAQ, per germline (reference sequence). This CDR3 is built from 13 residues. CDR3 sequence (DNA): TGTGCCAGCAGCCAGGACAGTCATCAGCCCCAGCATTTT. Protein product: CASSQDSHQPQHF.

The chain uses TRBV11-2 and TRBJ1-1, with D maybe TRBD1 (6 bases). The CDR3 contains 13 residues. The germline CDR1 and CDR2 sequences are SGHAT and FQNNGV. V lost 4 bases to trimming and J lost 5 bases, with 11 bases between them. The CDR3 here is CASSYRAGTEAFF. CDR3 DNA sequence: TGTGCCAGCAGCTACAGGGCAGGAACTGAAGCTTTCTTT.

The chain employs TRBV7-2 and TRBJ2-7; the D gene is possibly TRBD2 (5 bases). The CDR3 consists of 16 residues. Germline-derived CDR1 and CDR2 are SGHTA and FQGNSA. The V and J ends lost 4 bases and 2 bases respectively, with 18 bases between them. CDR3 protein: CASSSGLPLLAYEQYF. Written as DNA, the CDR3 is TGTGCCAGCAGCTCTGGACTGCCACTCCTAGCCTACGAGCAGTACTTC.

In nucleotides, the CDR3 is TGTGCCAGCAGCCAAGTCGTAGGCGGATCCCACACCTTC. This translates into CASSQVVGGSHTF. This chain links TRBV3-1 (or the pseudogene TRBV3-2) with TRBJ1-2, with D unresolved. There are 13 residues in the CDR3. Trimming left V 1 base short and J 12 bases short, with 15 bases between. Germline loops: CDR1 LGHDT, CDR2 YNNKEL (reference sequence).

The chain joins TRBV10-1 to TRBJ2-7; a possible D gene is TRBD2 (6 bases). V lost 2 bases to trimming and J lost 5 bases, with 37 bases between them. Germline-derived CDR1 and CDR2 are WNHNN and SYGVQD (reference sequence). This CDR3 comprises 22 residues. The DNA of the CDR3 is TGCGCCAGCAGTGAGAGCAGCCCCCCGCCAAATGTAGAGTGGGAGGCAGTCCACGAGCAGTACTTC. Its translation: CASSESSPPPNVEWEAVHEQYF.